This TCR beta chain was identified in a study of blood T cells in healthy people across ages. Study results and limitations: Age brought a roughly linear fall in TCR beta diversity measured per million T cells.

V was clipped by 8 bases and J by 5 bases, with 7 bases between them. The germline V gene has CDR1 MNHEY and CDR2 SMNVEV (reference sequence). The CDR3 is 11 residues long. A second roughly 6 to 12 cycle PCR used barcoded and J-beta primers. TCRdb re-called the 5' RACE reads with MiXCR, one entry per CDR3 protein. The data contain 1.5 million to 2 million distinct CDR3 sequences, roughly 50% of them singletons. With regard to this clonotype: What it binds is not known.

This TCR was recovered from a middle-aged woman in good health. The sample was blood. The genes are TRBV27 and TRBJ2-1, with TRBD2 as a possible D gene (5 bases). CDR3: CASLGDNEQFF. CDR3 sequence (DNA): TGTGCCAGCTTGGGAGACAATGAGCAGTTCTTC.